These 19 T cell receptor beta chains originate from one sample sequenced in a study of regulatory T cells in long-lasting Graves disease. Construction of TCR beta libraries relied on iRepertoire HTBI primers and on Arm-PCR targeting CDR3 regions. TCRdb passed the multiplex PCR reads through MiXCR, listing each CDR3 protein once. The sample has around 500,000 distinct CDR3 sequences, 15% to 20% seen once. Regarding time point: newly diagnosed GD, antithyroid drugs for less than 3 months. Scientists built the TCR library using RNA that was extracted from PBMCs. This same sample was also taken into another study, of T cells in Graves' hyperthyroidism and ophthalmopathy.

The specimen was peripheral blood mononuclear cells (PBMCs), collected at new diagnosis, from a patient treated with antithyroid drugs. The origin of the receptors is a middle-aged woman with Graves disease.

Many counts were recorded for this clonotype. V usage is TRBV11-3 and J usage is TRBJ1-4; D ambiguous. V was clipped by 0 bases and J by 0 bases, with 29 bases between them. The CDR3 covers 23 residues. Germline assignment: CDR1 SGHNT and CDR2 YENEEA. CDR3 in DNA: TGTGCCAGCAGCTTAGATGTCAGAACTCTTGACCTTACTGACCCTGCAACTAATGAAAAACTGTTTTTT. Protein: CASSLDVRTLDLTDPATNEKLFF.

This clonotype was observed at least ten times. This chain joins TRBV12-3 or TRBV12-4 and TRBJ1-2; D is undetermined. Trimming pared 3 bases from V and 2 bases from J, leaving 7 bases between. The CDR3 length is 13 residues. CDR3 sequence: CASSFMTNYGYTF. The CDR3 bases are TGTGCCAGCAGTTTTATGACAAACTATGGCTACACCTTC.

The genes are TRBV5-1 and TRBJ1-4, with 9 bases fitting TRBD1. CDR1 is SGHRS, CDR2 YFSETQ, per germline. The CDR3 runs to 15 residues. The V segment lost 0 bases and the J segment 7 bases; nucleotides outside the gene matches: 4. The CDR3 loop reads CASSLETGGGEKLFF. The CDR3 region has the DNA TGCGCCAGCAGCTTGGAGACAGGGGGGGGTGAAAAACTGTTTTTT.

The V and J genes are TRBV4-1 and TRBJ1-1; D remains ambiguous. Looked up from germline, CDR1 is MGHRA and CDR2 is YSYEKL. V lost 11 bases and J 4 bases, leaving 23 bases between the germline ends. The CDR3 is 15 residues long. The DNA of the CDR3 is TGCGCCGCCAGCCCGAAAGGGCTGGGAGGCACTGAAGCTTTCTTT. This translates into CAASPKGLGGTEAFF.

This clonotype was detected only a few times. The chain uses TRBV18 and TRBJ1-3, with D unclear. V was clipped by 5 bases and J by 0 bases, with 11 bases between them. The CDR3 loop spans 15 amino acids. Germline V CDR1 and CDR2: KGHSH, LQKENI. The CDR3 coding sequence is TGTGCCAGCTCAAGAGGTGATCGCTCTGGAAACACCATATATTTT. Translated: CASSRGDRSGNTIYF.

This clonotype has a count of ten or more. The gene calls are TRBV12-3 or TRBV12-4 and TRBJ2-5; the match to TRBD2 covers 8 bases. The CDR3 is 14 amino acids. V gave up 3 bases and J gave up 4 bases; unmatched junction bases: 4. The CDR3 DNA follows: TGTGCCAGCAGTTTCGGGGGGGGAGGAGAGACCCAGTACTTC. Encoded protein: CASSFGGGGETQYF.

The chain is built from TRBV5-5 and TRBJ1-4; D not resolved. V was shortened by 6 bases and J by 6 bases, with 15 bases between the two germline ends. The CDR3 covers 14 residues. Germline CDR1 SGHKS, CDR2 YYEKEE (reference sequence). CDR3 DNA: TGTGCCAGCACCGCGAGTTGGGCCTATGAAAAACTGTTTTTT. It yields the protein CASTASWAYEKLFF.

This clonotype came up many times. V and J are TRBV20-1 and TRBJ1-3; weak D call: TRBD1 (5 bases). This CDR3 is built from 13 residues. Trimming shortened V by 3 bases and J by 4 bases, and 10 bases separated the two germline ends. CDR1 is DFQATT and CDR2 is SNEGSKA in the germline V gene (reference sequence). The DNA of the CDR3 is TGCAGTGCTAGGTTGACAGCGGGAAACACCATATATTTT. Translating it yields CSARLTAGNTIYF.

The chain links TRBV19 to TRBJ1-3; D remains ambiguous. V was clipped by 2 bases and J by 2 bases, with 10 bases between them. There are 15 residues in the CDR3. CDR1 is LNHDA and CDR2 is SQIVND in the germline V gene (reference sequence). CDR3 in amino acids: CASSIRYAPGNTIYF. CDR3 sequence (DNA): TGTGCCAGTAGTATAAGATACGCTCCTGGAAACACCATATATTTT.

This clonotype was observed at least ten times. This chain connects TRBV27 to TRBJ2-7; tentatively, D is TRBD1 (5 bases). CDR3 size: 15 residues. Trimming took 0 bases from V and 3 from J, leaving 12 bases between them. The germline gives CDR1 MNHEY, CDR2 SMNVEV (reference sequence). The CDR3 region is CASSLSIGVLYEQYF. The CDR3 DNA reads as TGTGCCAGCAGTTTATCCATAGGGGTGCTCTACGAGCAGTACTTC.

The chain employs TRBV14 and TRBJ1-2; D gene ambiguous. The length of the CDR3 is 14 residues. Germline V gene data show CDR1 as SGHDN and CDR2 as FVKESK. V lost 2 bases and J 2 bases, leaving 9 bases between the germline ends. The DNA of the CDR3 is TGTGCCAGCAGCCAAAGACTGTTCAACTATGGCTACACCTTC. Protein sequence: CASSQRLFNYGYTF.

This clonotype has ten or more counts. The rearrangement uses TRBV10-3 and TRBJ1-1; D not resolved. The CDR3 loop spans 14 amino acids. Between the trimmed V and J ends, which lost 2 bases and 5 bases, there was a span of 12 bases. Per germline, CDR1 ENHRY and CDR2 SYGVKD. The CDR3 DNA follows: TGTGCCATCAGTGAGGGTCAAGAGGCTACTGAAGCTTTCTTT. Translation gives CAISEGQEATEAFF.

The J gene is TRBJ2-1, the V gene TRBV19; a weak D match, TRBD2 (5 bases). The CDR3 contains 12 residues. Looked up from germline, CDR1 is LNHDA and CDR2 is SQIVND (reference sequence). The germline V and J ends were trimmed by 6 bases and 6 bases, with 9 bases remaining between them. The CDR3 is CASSGVFNEQFF. The CDR3 DNA is TGTGCCAGTAGCGGGGTATTCAATGAGCAGTTCTTC.

Of note for this clonotype: This may come from a read error, since a much larger clone is one base off. The chain carries TRBV11-2 and TRBJ1-1, with 8 bases aligning to TRBD1. In germline, CDR1 is SGHAT, CDR2 FQNNGV. CDR3 length equals 14 residues. CDR3 amino acids: CGSSTRTGRTEAFF. CDR3 nucleotide sequence: TGTGGCAGCAGTACAAGGACAGGGCGGACTGAAGCTTTCTTT.

This clonotype was seen a handful of times. The rearrangement links TRBV4-2 to TRBJ2-3; weak D call: TRBD2 (5 bases). Trimming stripped 1 base from V and 3 bases from J, with 11 bases between. CDR1 is LGHNA and CDR2 is YNFKEQ in the germline V gene. The CDR3 runs 15 residues. Here the CDR3 DNA reads TGTGCCAGCAGCCAAGGAGTCGGGAAGACAGATACGCAGTATTTT. Its translation: CASSQGVGKTDTQYF.

This clonotype was seen at least ten times. The gene calls are TRBV27 and TRBJ1-5; 9 bases agree with TRBD1. The V segment lost 2 bases and the J segment 6 bases; nucleotides outside the gene matches: 2. CDR1 and CDR2 (germline): MNHEY, SMNVEV (reference sequence). The CDR3 runs to 14 residues. The CDR3 DNA reads as TGTGCCAGCAGTTTAGGGACAGGGCGTCAGCCCCAGCATTTT. Its protein is CASSLGTGRQPQHF.

This clonotype was observed a handful of times. The chain combines TRBV12-5 with TRBJ1-1; D possibly corresponds to TRBD1 (6 bases). Germline V gene lookup returns CDR1 LGHNT and CDR2 FRNRAP. V was shortened by 6 bases and J by 11 bases, with 19 bases between the two germline ends. The CDR3 is 13 amino acids. For the CDR3, the DNA is TGTGCTAGTGGGCTGCCCGGGACACCGGTGGCTTTCTTT. Translation gives CASGLPGTPVAFF.

There are a few counts of this clonotype. The CDR3 bases are TGTGCCAGCACTAAGGTCAGGGGTGACACTGAAGCTTTCTTT. It is translated as CASTKVRGDTEAFF. The chain links TRBV6-1 to TRBJ1-1; a possible D gene is TRBD1 (6 bases). Germline V CDR1 and CDR2: MNHNS, SASEGT. Trimming stripped 7 bases from V and 3 bases from J, with 15 bases between. This CDR3 region has 14 residues.

The chain links TRBV5-5 to TRBJ2-2; D gene unclear. The V and J ends lost 1 base and 0 bases respectively, with 10 bases between them. From germline, CDR1 is SGHKS and CDR2 YYEKEE (reference sequence). The length of the CDR3 is 16 residues. Here the CDR3 reads CASSLIGPTNTGELFF. Here the CDR3 DNA reads TGTGCCAGCAGCTTGATTGGGCCGACGAACACCGGGGAGCTGTTTTTT.